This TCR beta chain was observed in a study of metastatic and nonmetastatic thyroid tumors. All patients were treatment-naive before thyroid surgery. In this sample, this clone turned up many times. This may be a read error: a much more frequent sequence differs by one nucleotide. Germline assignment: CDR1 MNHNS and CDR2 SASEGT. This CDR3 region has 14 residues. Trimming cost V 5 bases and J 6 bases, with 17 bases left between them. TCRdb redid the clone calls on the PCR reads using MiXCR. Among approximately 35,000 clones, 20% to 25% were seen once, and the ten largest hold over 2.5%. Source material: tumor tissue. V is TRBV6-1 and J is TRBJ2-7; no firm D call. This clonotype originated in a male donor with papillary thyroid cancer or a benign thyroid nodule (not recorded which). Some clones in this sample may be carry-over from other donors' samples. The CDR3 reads CASSFDPGACEQYF. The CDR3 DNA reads TGTGCCAGCAGTTTTGACCCCGGAGCCTGCGAGCAGTACTTC.